This T cell receptor beta chain was profiled in a study of T-cell reconstitution after alpha-beta-depleted transplantation in children. During its preparation, the TCRbeta library received unique molecular identifiers. MiXCR, run by TCRdb on the PCR reads, gives a single entry per CDR3 protein. This sample has around 670,000 distinct CDR3 sequences, with under 15% found just once. The study's findings and limits: By about two months after transplant, alpha-beta T cells reportedly arose from several hundred graft clones that had expanded. A year had passed since transplant, and T-cell counts and diversity by then came mostly from newly produced T cells.

Germline-derived CDR1 and CDR2 are SNHLY and FYNNEI. V shed 4 bases and J shed 7 bases, with 11 bases lying between them. CDR3 length: 13 residues. A remark on this clonotype: Its antigen is as yet unknown.

Material: PBMCs, obtained before TCRalphabeta/CD19-depleted stem cell transplant. The rearrangement uses TRBV2 and TRBJ1-5; no definite D call. The clonotype originates from a girl aged 2 to 9 with congenital amegakaryocytic thrombocytopenia, due to receive a stem cell transplant. The CDR3 sequence is CASSVLAGQPQHF. DNA of the CDR3: TGTGCCAGCAGTGTGCTTGCGGGCCAGCCCCAGCATTTT.